This passage covers 10 T cell receptor beta chains from one sample sequenced in a study of T cell responses to AZD1222 COVID-19 vaccine. Method: immunoSEQ multiplex PCR; TCRdb's copy keeps in-frame clones and lacks some. This table has over 150,000 clones, approximately 90% appearing once. The material sequenced was peripheral blood, taken on day 0 of MenACWY control vaccination. These receptors were collected from an adult in good health.

The chain carries TRBV10-3 and TRBJ2-7; D may be TRBD1 (6 bases). The CDR3 spans 13 residues. Per the germline V gene, CDR1 is ENHRY and CDR2 is SYGVKD. V shed 9 bases and J shed 2 bases, with 14 bases lying between them. CDR3 protein: CAILSTGTYEQYF. CDR3 nucleotide sequence: TGTGCCATTCTCTCGACAGGAACCTACGAGCAGTACTTC.

This rearrangement joins TRBV7-9 to TRBJ2-2; D is possibly TRBD1 (6 bases). The V end lost 5 bases, the J end lost 0 bases, and 16 bases lay between the germline ends. The CDR3 loop spans 17 amino acids. Per the germline V gene, CDR1 is SEHNR and CDR2 is FQNEAQ (reference sequence). The CDR3 sequence is CASSPKGVLPNTGELFF. The CDR3 bases are TGTGCCAGCAGCCCTAAGGGGGTCCTTCCGAACACCGGGGAGCTGTTTTTT.

This clone was detected a few times. The rearrangement uses TRBV9 and TRBJ2-2; D assignment may be TRBD1 or TRBD2 (5 bases each). The V end lost 0 bases, the J end lost 6 bases, and 9 bases lay between the germline ends. CDR1 is SGDLS, CDR2 YYNGEE, per germline. This CDR3 has 14 amino acids. For the CDR3, the DNA is TGTGCCAGCAGCGTAGGGGTGGGACCCGGGGAGCTGTTTTTT. Translated: CASSVGVGPGELFF. The variable domain in full, completed from reference TRBV9 and TRBJ2-2, reads DSGVTQTPKHLITATGQRVTLRCSPRSGDLSVYWYQQSLDQGLQFLIQYYNGEERAKGNILERFSAQQFPDLHSELNLSSLELGDSALYFCASSVGVGPGELFFGEGSRLTVL.

The chain joins TRBV24-1 to TRBJ1-5, with 9 bases aligning to TRBD1. CDR3 size: 15 residues. The germline V gene has CDR1 KGHDR and CDR2 SFDVKD. Trimming took 5 bases from V and 5 from J; bases not matched to a gene: 6. The CDR3 loop reads CATSATRDRDQPQHF. CDR3 sequence (DNA): TGTGCCACCAGTGCTACCCGGGACAGGGATCAGCCCCAGCATTTT.

The CDR3 nucleotides read TGTGCCAGCAGCTCCTACCGCTCTGGAAACACCATATATTTT. This gives the protein CASSSYRSGNTIYF. The V call is TRBV7-2, the J call TRBJ1-3; D not resolved. V lost 4 bases and J lost 0, with 7 bases in between. The germline CDR1 and CDR2 sequences are SGHTA and FQGNSA. The CDR3 loop spans 14 amino acids.

The chain links TRBV2 to TRBJ2-1; 8 bases agree with TRBD2. The CDR3 is made up of 14 amino acids. Losses at the gene ends were 7 bases for V and 8 bases for J; bases not matched to a gene: 10. The germline V gene encodes CDR1 SNHLY and CDR2 FYNNEI. In DNA form, the CDR3 reads TGTGCCAGCAATCTCCGGACTAGCATTGATGAGCAGTTCTTC. Translation: CASNLRTSIDEQFF.

Turning to this clone: This specimen includes other DNA sequences encoding the same CDR3. This chain connects TRBV11-2 to TRBJ2-7, with D possibly being TRBD2 (5 bases). The CDR3 contains 12 residues. Germline CDR1 SGHAT, CDR2 FQNNGV. The V gene lost 6 bases and the J gene lost 4 bases, with 10 bases spanning the gap. CDR3 loop: CASSPPGYEQYF. The DNA for the CDR3 is TGTGCCAGCAGTCCTCCGGGGTACGAGCAGTACTTC.

This chain connects TRBV19 to TRBJ2-1; D is undetermined. V lost 6 bases and J lost 6, with 6 bases in between. The CDR3 covers 11 residues. Germline assignment: CDR1 LNHDA and CDR2 SQIVND (reference sequence). CDR3 nucleotides: TGTGCCAGTAGCCTAGGCAATGAGCAGTTCTTC. It codes for CASSLGNEQFF.

The rearrangement joins TRBV3-1 (or the pseudogene TRBV3-2) to TRBJ1-2; no firm D call. This CDR3 spans 13 amino acids. Deletions cut 4 bases from V and 8 bases from J, with 14 bases between. The germline V gene encodes CDR1 LGHDT and CDR2 YNNKEL (reference sequence). The CDR3 here is CASSPQYSSGYTF. The CDR3 region has the DNA TGTGCCAGCAGCCCTCAGTATAGTTCGGGCTACACCTTC.

The chain uses TRBV6-6 and TRBJ2-2, with 8 bases matching TRBD1. V was clipped by 6 bases and J by 0 bases; unmatched bases: 6. This CDR3 spans 16 amino acids. The germline V gene has CDR1 MNHNY and CDR2 SVGAGI (reference sequence). The CDR3 region is CASRPPGQANTGELFF. The CDR3 DNA reads as TGTGCCAGCAGGCCGCCGGGACAGGCGAACACCGGGGAGCTGTTTTTT.